These 24 T cell receptor beta chains share one sample of origin, sequenced in a study of OX40 agonist ivuxolimab in advanced cancers. TCRdb's copy holds only in-frame clones and misses some; the assay was immunoSEQ multiplex PCR. Among more than 9,000 clones, 80% were seen once, and the ten largest hold more than 12%. The sample consisted of CD4+ or CD8+ T cells sorted from blood, taken in a trial of the OX40 agonist ivuxolimab. Source of these receptors: an adult with an advanced solid tumor such as melanoma, head and neck, liver or kidney cancer.

V and J are TRBV13 and TRBJ2-6; D is unclear. Germline CDR1 and CDR2: PRHDT and FYEKMQ (reference sequence). V was shortened by 4 bases and J by 0 bases, with 7 bases between the two germline ends. The CDR3 is 15 amino acids. This CDR3 is CASSYLGSGANVLTF. The CDR3 DNA follows: TGTGCCAGCAGCTATCTGGGCTCTGGGGCCAACGTCCTGACTTTC. The full variable domain, with the rest looked up from reference TRBV13 and TRBJ2-6, is AAGVIQSPRHLIKEKRETATLKCYPIPRHDTVYWYQQGPGQDPQFLISFYEKMQSDKGSIPDRFSAQQFSDYHSELNMSSLELGDSALYFCASSYLGSGANVLTFGAGSRLTVL.

The chain links TRBV6-5 to TRBJ2-1, with TRBD2 matching over 8 bases. V shed 10 bases and J 2 bases; nucleotides not matched to a gene: 10. This CDR3 is 15 amino acids long. In germline, CDR1 is MNHEY, CDR2 SVGAGI. The CDR3 reads CATHERENPYNEQFF. The CDR3 nucleotides are TGTGCCACCCATGAGCGGGAGAACCCCTACAATGAGCAGTTCTTC.

The chain is built from TRBV7-9 and TRBJ2-1, with D possibly being TRBD1 or TRBD2 (5 bases each). CDR1 is SEHNR and CDR2 is FQNEAQ in the germline V gene (reference sequence). The V end lost 5 bases, the J end lost 2 bases, and 16 bases lay between the germline ends. The CDR3 loop spans 16 amino acids. CDR3 DNA: TGTGCCAGCAGCCCTAACTCGGGACCGGCCTACAATGAGCAGTTCTTC. It translates to CASSPNSGPAYNEQFF. The variable domain in full, with the rest retrieved from reference TRBV7-9 and TRBJ2-1, is DTGVSQNPRHKITKRGQNVTFRCDPISEHNRLYWYRQTLGQGPEFLTYFQNEAQLEKSRLLSDRFSAERPKGSFSTLEIQRTEQGDSAMYLCASSPNSGPAYNEQFFGPGTRLTVL.

J is TRBJ1-4 and V is TRBV13, with no clear D. V lost 5 bases, J lost 5 bases, and 9 bases lay in between. This CDR3 spans 13 amino acids. Germline V lookup: CDR1 PRHDT, CDR2 FYEKMQ (reference sequence). The CDR3 DNA reads TGTGCCAGCAGCATAGTCAGCAATGAAAAACTGTTTTTT. The encoded protein is CASSIVSNEKLFF.

The chain has TRBV5-5 and TRBJ1-1; D unclear. Germline-derived CDR1 and CDR2 are SGHKS and YYEKEE (reference sequence). This CDR3 spans 13 amino acids. V was pared by 1 base and J by 0 bases, with 4 bases between. The CDR3 region has the DNA TGTGCCAGCAGCTTGTTTTTGAACACTGAAGCTTTCTTT. It translates to CASSLFLNTEAFF.

This clone appeared once. The chain couples TRBV4-2 to TRBJ2-1, with 11 positions matching TRBD2. The CDR3 totals 18 residues. Trimming took 3 bases from V and 0 from J; bases not matched to a gene: 7. Germline V CDR1 and CDR2: LGHNA, YNFKEQ. In nucleotides, the CDR3 is TGTGCCAGCAGCCAGGGACTAGCGGAACTAAGCTCCTACAATGAGCAGTTCTTC. This codes for CASSQGLAELSSYNEQFF.

The J gene is TRBJ2-3, the V gene TRBV7-3; D is perhaps TRBD1 (6 bases). This CDR3 has 17 amino acids. V was shortened by 6 bases and J by 0 bases, with 19 bases between the two germline ends. Germline V lookup: CDR1 SGHTA, CDR2 FQGTGA. The CDR3 region has the DNA TGTGCCAGCAGTCATGGGGGCTTGCCAGTTAGCACAGATACGCAGTATTTT. Protein product: CASSHGGLPVSTDTQYF.

Regarding this clone: The sample contains more than one DNA sequence encoding this CDR3. V is TRBV6-4 and J is TRBJ1-1; D might be TRBD1 (6 bases). Trimming took off 0 bases at V and 5 bases at J, with 7 bases between the two ends. The germline CDR1 and CDR2 sequences are MRHNA and SNTAGT. CDR3 length: 13 amino acids. CDR3 sequence reads: CASSDSQGTEAFF. The CDR3 DNA follows: TGTGCCAGCAGTGACTCACAGGGAACTGAAGCTTTCTTT.

The chain couples TRBV6-5 to TRBJ1-6; D is perhaps TRBD1 (5 bases). Trimming pared 2 bases from V and 9 bases from J, leaving 8 bases between. The germline V gene encodes CDR1 MNHEY and CDR2 SVGAGI. The CDR3 is 13 amino acids. The CDR3 sequence is CASSYAGASPLHF. In DNA form, the CDR3 reads TGTGCCAGCAGTTACGCTGGGGCTTCACCCCTCCACTTT.

Worth noting for this clone: Sequence at one end of the junction differs from germline and may be a read error. In nucleotides, the CDR3 is TGTGCCAGCCGTTACGGCACATTCTACGAGCAGTACTTC. This gives the protein CASRYGTFYEQYF. The V call is TRBV6-5, the J call TRBJ2-7; D is uncertain. The germline V gene encodes CDR1 MNHEY and CDR2 SVGAGI. The CDR3 totals 13 residues.

The V gene is TRBV9, the J gene TRBJ2-5; the match to TRBD2 covers 13 bases. Germline CDR1 reads SGDLS; CDR2 reads YYNGEE. Trimming at V came to 2 bases and at J to 5 bases, leaving 9 bases not matched to a gene. This CDR3 is 17 amino acids long. Here the CDR3 reads CASSVDTGLAGVETQYF. The DNA for the CDR3 is TGTGCCAGCAGCGTGGATACCGGACTAGCGGGGGTTGAGACCCAGTACTTC.

The chain couples TRBV29-1 to TRBJ2-7, with 8 bases identical to TRBD1. V lost 7 bases, J lost 5 bases, and 13 bases stayed unmatched. The germline CDR1 and CDR2 sequences are SQVTM and ANQGSEA. There are 14 residues in the CDR3. CDR3 region: CSAGSGQGTHEQYF. The CDR3 bases are TGCAGCGCTGGGAGTGGACAGGGTACCCACGAGCAGTACTTC.

V is TRBV7-3 and J is TRBJ2-1; D is possibly TRBD1 (6 bases). The germline V gene encodes CDR1 SGHTA and CDR2 FQGTGA. Trimming removed 2 bases at V and 5 bases at J, with 13 bases between. The CDR3 consists of 15 residues. The CDR3 region has the DNA TGTGCCAGCAGCTTAGGCCAGGGGCGGGACAATGAGCAGTTCTTC. Translated, it gives CASSLGQGRDNEQFF.

The chain uses TRBV7-6 and TRBJ1-1; D not resolved. Trimming cost V 1 base and J 5 bases, with 20 bases left between them. The CDR3 is 17 amino acids. The germline CDR1 and CDR2 sequences are SGHVS and FNYEAQ. CDR3 in amino acids: CASSLVGWQETGTEAFF. CDR3 nucleotide sequence: TGTGCCAGCAGCTTAGTAGGGTGGCAAGAAACGGGTACTGAAGCTTTCTTT.

The chain uses TRBV21-1 and TRBJ2-3; the tabulated D call, TRBD2, remains unverified against the DNA. TRBV21-1 is recorded as a pseudogene. There are 13 residues in the CDR3. The CDR3 loop reads CASIRSRADTQYF. CDR3 sequence (DNA): TGTGCCAGCATCCGGAGTCGAGCGGATACGCAGTATTTT.

This clone was seen a few times. In nucleotides, the CDR3 is TGTGCCAGCAACATAGGGGGTCCCTCCTATGGCTACACCTTC. Translated, it gives CASNIGGPSYGYTF. V gene TRBV6-1 combines with J gene TRBJ1-2; perhaps TRBD1 as D (6 bases). V dropped 7 bases and J dropped 4 bases, with 16 bases sitting between them. The CDR3 is 14 residues long. Germline values: CDR1 MNHNS, CDR2 SASEGT.

This chain uses TRBV5-6 with TRBJ2-7; 9 bases are a match to TRBD1. Germline V CDR1 and CDR2: SGHDT, YYEEEE. CDR3 length equals 14 residues. V dropped 4 bases and J dropped 3; count of bases not matched to a gene: 5. CDR3 sequence (DNA): TGTGCCAGCAGCATACCGGGACAGGGCTACGAGCAGTACTTC. Encoded protein: CASSIPGQGYEQYF.

This clone is a singleton in its sample. The junction shows a germline mismatch at one end, possibly a read error. The J gene is TRBJ2-1, the V gene TRBV20-1, with 7 positions matching TRBD1. The CDR3 is 10 residues long. Germline lookup yields CDR1 DFQATT and CDR2 SNEGSKA (reference sequence). The DNA for the CDR3 is TGCAGTGCCCAAAGGGACAGTCCCATCTTC. Encoded protein: CSAQRDSPIF.

The V and J genes are TRBV4-1 and TRBJ2-1; 9 bases fit TRBD2. The ends lost 3 bases at V and 1 base at J; junction bases unmatched: 10. The germline V gene has CDR1 MGHRA and CDR2 YSYEKL. The CDR3 consists of 18 residues. The CDR3 nucleotides read TGCGCCAGCAGCCATAGCGGGGCTAGCGGGGAGTCCTACAATGAGCAGTTCTTC. This encodes CASSHSGASGESYNEQFF.

This chain joins TRBV10-2 and TRBJ2-1; tentatively, D is TRBD1 or TRBD2 (5 bases each). CDR1 and CDR2 from the germline V gene are WSHSY and SAAADI. The CDR3 contains 13 residues. Trimming removed 5 bases from V and 7 bases from J, with 12 bases in between. DNA of the CDR3: TGCGCCAGCAGTCCCGGGACCACGAATGAGCAGTTCTTC. It translates to CASSPGTTNEQFF.

The chain is built from TRBV5-5 and TRBJ1-5; TRBD1 is a possible D gene (5 bases). Trimming shortened V by 4 bases and J by 5 bases, and 16 bases separated the two germline ends. The CDR3 covers 15 residues. In germline, CDR1 is SGHKS, CDR2 YYEKEE (reference sequence). CDR3 loop: CASSRGGTTDQPQHF. The CDR3 coding sequence is TGTGCCAGCAGCCGAGGCGGGACCACAGATCAGCCCCAGCATTTT. Based on the CDR3 plus reference TRBV5-5 and TRBJ1-5, the full variable domain is DAGVTQSPTHLIKTRGQQVTLRCSPISGHKSVSWYQQVLGQGPQFIFQYYEKEERGRGNFPDRFSARQFPNYSSELNVNALLLGDSALYLCASSRGGTTDQPQHFGDGTRLSIL.

This rearrangement joins TRBV13 to TRBJ1-4, with a weak D call TRBD1 (5 bases). The CDR3 has 14 amino acids. Germline CDR1 reads PRHDT; CDR2 reads FYEKMQ (reference sequence). V lost 5 bases and J lost 2, with 9 bases in between. The CDR3 DNA is TGTGCCAGCAGCCGGGGGACCACTAATGAAAAACTGTTTTTT. Amino acids: CASSRGTTNEKLFF.

This clone was picked up a small number of times. V usage is TRBV5-1 and J usage is TRBJ2-1; 10 nucleotides match TRBD2. V gave up 4 bases and J gave up 5 bases; unmatched junction bases: 0. Germline V CDR1 and CDR2: SGHRS, YFSETQ. The CDR3 contains 13 residues. The CDR3 loop is CASSLAGDNEQFF. DNA of the CDR3: TGCGCCAGCAGCCTAGCGGGAGACAATGAGCAGTTCTTC.

This clone is deemed medium-sized. The J gene is TRBJ1-1, the V gene TRBV30, with 7 nucleotides matching TRBD1. Losses at the gene ends were 5 bases for V and 1 base for J; bases not matched to a gene: 7. The CDR3 is made up of 14 amino acids. Germline V gene sequence: CDR1 GTSNPN, CDR2 SVGIG (reference sequence). The CDR3 DNA sequence: TGTGCCTGGGCCTCCGGGACAGCGAACACTGAAGCTTTCTTT. It yields the protein CAWASGTANTEAFF.